This T cell receptor (beta chain) was found in a study of cytomegalovirus exposure and HLA in healthy donors (dated by TCRdb to between 2016 and 2019). With regard to the full study: In an earlier analysis of roughly 590 of the donors, around 290 Gb of sequence data and 90 million to 130 million unique TCR beta sequences from 150 million to 200 million T cells were reported. Approximately 300 gigabases of sequencing data and around 85 million unique TCR sequences made up an early release that covered approximately 650 HLA-typed donors. Among the approximately 400 genotyped donors, approximately 81% belonged to the genetic ancestry cluster associated with self-reported Caucasian donors. The study aimed to test whether signatures of past pathogen exposure could be identified by cataloging public T cell receptors. The study profiled the T cell repertoires of about 720 subjects by immunosequencing and related them to cytomegalovirus serostatus. Besides the first cohort of 550 to 750 subjects, a separate validation cohort made up of roughly 130 different subjects was used. To predict cytomegalovirus infection status, the study brought together high-throughput TCR immunosequencing, statistical association of individual TCRs with disease status, and machine learning. To study patterns of TCR occurrence, a later analysis re-analyzed previously published TCR beta repertoires from hundreds of donors and added high-resolution HLA genotyping. Rather than using new phenotypic data, the later analysis identified candidate immune exposures from TCR beta sequences and from how often those sequences occurred across donors. An earlier analysis of 587 of the donors applied high-throughput TCR beta sequencing to assess whether each TCR beta V gene segment acted as functional or pseudogenic. Donor age, sex, ethnicity and CMV serostatus were compiled alongside the repertoire data. In a later genetic analysis, genome-wide SNP genotypes for about three fifths of the roughly 670 donors were used, and that subset was treated as a discovery cohort. All discovery cohort repertoires had been generated using a single sequencing platform. HLA typing covered class I and class II loci at four-digit resolution. The number of donors typed differed by locus, with about 629-640 for A, B, C, DRB1 and DQB1, around 500 for DQA1, about 610 for DPA1, and some 440 for DPB1. About 5 DR-DQ haplotypes were handled as single units for association and clustering, since linkage in the cohort was strong. Among around 400 genotyped donors of the cohort, an average of around 240,000 unique TCR beta nucleotide sequences was sequenced per donor, of which about 20% were non-productive. Summary of the overall study and its limitations: In vitro tests confirmed that a few of the cytomegalovirus-associated TCR beta chains recognize cytomegalovirus antigens. The study gave a list of 150 to 200 TCR beta chains associated with cytomegalovirus. The sequencing pipeline was judged likely to have produced a cluster of highly shared sequence variants as a technical artifact. Linkage disequilibrium might explain the correlated functional status among segregating V segments, but an unknown experimental factor could not be excluded. It was suggested by the authors that the approach could potentially be generalized to other disease states and immunological phenotypes. For the cohort, immune exposure information was limited to CMV serostatus. A later analysis found that HLA-associated TCR beta chains were more clonally expanded and had lower generation probabilities than equally common non-associated chains. In this cohort, only TCR beta chains were sequenced, and detectable features were limited by the absence of alpha or paired-chain data. Strong co-occurrence of HLA alleles, especially DR and DQ, made assigning TCR associations to individual alleles difficult. HLA typing was unavailable for some donors at each locus, so association tests used only the typed subset. In a later genetic analysis, a missense DCLRE1C variant was associated with V-gene and J-gene trimming of TCR beta chains, and the association was replicated in an independent cohort. A later analysis associated 16,951 TCR beta sequences with specific HLA alleles at a false discovery rate of 0.05. About 17 rarely observed V segments, including chromosome 9 orphons, were excluded from the earlier analysis of several hundred of the donors because counts were too low. Several of the top co-occurrence clusters appeared to be linked to parvovirus B19, influenza, CMV and Epstein-Barr virus, according to a later analysis. A further reported finding was that TCR beta sequences accurately predicted the HLA-A and HLA-B alleles for most subjects in the first cohort. Cytomegalovirus status was reported to be diagnosed by the classifier with high specificity and sensitivity in both the original and validation cohorts. In a later genetic analysis, fewer N-insertions in productive TCRs were reported among donors in an Asian-associated ancestry cluster than the approximately 670-donor mean. Some IMGT-functional V segments, including TRBV6-2 and TRBV6-3, could not be distinguished by the 87-base-pair reads and were therefore excluded. In a later analysis, TCR association rates were found to vary across HLA loci, with the most associated TCRs seen for DRB1 alleles and the fewest for HLA-C alleles. Sequencing depth was assumed to be roughly uniform across donors in the presence/absence analyses, though that assumption may not hold. According to a later analysis, most CMV-associated TCR beta chains appeared to be HLA-restricted, and the HLA associations seemed to be driven largely by CMV exposure. Broadly in line with IMGT annotations, most TCR beta V segments showed up in productive rearrangements about 90% or about 30% of the time in an earlier analysis of several hundred of the donors. Most TCR sequences were observed very rarely across donors, whereas some public TCRs were present in many individuals.

Library prep was done by the immunoSEQ multiplex PCR assay. For the multiplex PCR, a mixture combining 60 forward primers for TCR Vbeta segments and 13 reverse primers for TCR Jbeta segments was used. A multiplex PCR assay on genomic DNA amplified the CDR3 region of rearranged TCR beta genes. The amplified TCR beta libraries were sequenced on the Illumina HiSeq System as 87-base-pair reads. Concerning the study's data processing: Across the 640 or so repertoires, a later analysis counted tens of millions of unique TCR beta chains, approximately 12 million of which were shared by at least two donors. Raw reads were error-corrected and collapsed into unique sequences with a nearest-neighbor algorithm that merged closely related sequences to remove PCR and sequencing errors. To assign V, D and J gene segments, CDR3 sequences were aligned to IMGT reference sequences. For a sequence to be retained, at least a six-nucleotide match to both a V gene segment and a J gene segment was required. Rearrangements were called productive when the CDR3 lacked stop codons and stayed in frame with V and J; all others were non-productive. CDR3 was defined according to IMGT convention as the region running from the second conserved V-encoded cysteine to the conserved J-encoded phenylalanine. In an earlier analysis of around 540 of the donors, sequences lacking an unambiguous match to a single V gene segment were excluded. An earlier analysis of fewer than 750 of the donors called V segments functional above 56.7% productive rearrangements and segregating when the between-donor standard deviation exceeded 5%. A statistical classification framework was built for diagnosing cytomegalovirus status from the catalog of TCR beta chain sequences. In a later analysis, TCR nucleotide sequences were compared against IMGT/GENE-DB human TR gene sequences so that V and J genes could be assigned. A later analysis assigned CDR3 sequences and most-parsimonious VDJ recombination scenarios with the TCRdist pipeline. In a later analysis, each TCR beta chain was defined by its CDR3 amino acid sequence together with its V-gene family, and reads lacking a unique V-gene family were excluded. As a way to deal with suspected cross-contamination and a sequencing artifact, a later analysis dropped hundreds of nucleotide sequences that were highly shared and had low generation probability. In a later analysis, a clonal expansion index for each public chain was calculated from normalized within-repertoire ranks of inferred template counts. Generation probabilities in a later analysis came from a VDJ recombination model fitted to out-of-frame rearrangements, and those results were checked against IGoR. In a later analysis, TCR-TCR, TCR-HLA and TCR-CMV co-occurrence was scored with hypergeometric tests, and a repertoire-size bias correction was applied to TCR pairs. In a later analysis, false discovery rates were estimated by permuting HLA or CMV assignments 20 times. In a later analysis, co-occurring TCRs were grouped using DBSCAN, and TCRdist sequence similarity was added for clustering within HLA-allele-positive subsets. Co-occurrence clustering excluded repertoires with fewer than 30,000 or more than 120,000 public chains, plus five with anomalous nucleotide sharing. This is the immuneACCESS table as TCRdb keeps it, with only in-frame sequences that have V and J called. A part of the clones is gone; compared with another copy, unresolved V genes explain less than half, and the rest is unexplained. Clonal size and the V and J genes are those of that table, whereas D and trimming came from the DNA. Across this sample there are about 160,000 clones, with around four fifths seen only once. Jointly, the top ten make up 0.96% of the sample.

The cohort consisted of more than 650 healthy bone marrow donors. At the time of sampling, all cohort members were nominally healthy, though unrecorded immune exposures were likely present. The donor tested CMV seropositive, placing the donor among the approximately 310 seropositive members of the cohort. Each donor provided a peripheral blood sample, and peripheral blood mononuclear cells were used for TCR beta sequencing. The Qiagen DNeasy Blood Extraction Kit was used to extract genomic DNA from the blood cell samples. CDR1 and CDR2 (SEHNR, FQNEAQ) derive from the germline V gene (reference sequence). Its CDR3 holds 18 amino acids, cysteine through phenylalanine. Just the 54-base CDR3 DNA is kept, in frame starting at base 1. Here V drops 2 bases and J drops 0 bases, and the junction holds 11 bases not matched to any gene. With regard to this clone: It has no known antigen specificity. Base-call qualities are not available, and no considerably larger clone is one nucleotide away.

Material: PBMCs. The TCR comes from a girl aged 2 to 9 in good health and CMV-seropositive. This sequence uses TRBV7-9 and TRBJ2-3, and 7 bases in between align with TRBD2. The nucleotide sequence is TGTGCCAGCAGCTTACCGCGCGCAGCGGGACCAAGCACAGATACGCAGTATTTT. Its protein product is CASSLPRAAGPSTDTQYF.